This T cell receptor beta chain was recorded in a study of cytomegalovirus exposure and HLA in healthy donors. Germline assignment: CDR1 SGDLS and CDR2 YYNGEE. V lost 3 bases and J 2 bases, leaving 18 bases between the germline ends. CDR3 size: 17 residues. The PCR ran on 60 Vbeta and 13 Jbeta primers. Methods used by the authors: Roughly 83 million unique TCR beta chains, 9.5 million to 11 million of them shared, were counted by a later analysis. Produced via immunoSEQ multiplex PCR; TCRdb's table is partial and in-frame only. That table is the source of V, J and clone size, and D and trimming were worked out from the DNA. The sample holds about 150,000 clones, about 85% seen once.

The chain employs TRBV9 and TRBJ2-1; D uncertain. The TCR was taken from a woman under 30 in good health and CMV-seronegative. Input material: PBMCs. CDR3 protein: CASSATPRRPTYNEQFF. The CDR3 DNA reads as TGTGCCAGCAGCGCCACCCCCCGGCGGCCAACCTACAATGAGCAGTTCTTC.